This TCR beta chain stems from a study of CD8+ T cells in alopecia areata. Findings of the study overall: Scalp sample sequencing also detects resident alphabeta T cells of normal skin. Uncertainty remains about how baseline CD8+ expansion links to response, with one nonresponder.

This clone was found a few times. Its antigen is as yet unknown. The germline gene is not matched at one end of the junction; a read error may be the cause. RNA was isolated and reverse transcribed to cDNA, the sequencing template. Sequencing was performed with immunoSEQ multiplex PCR; in TCRdb, only in-frame clones are kept and a portion is missing. The data contain more than 150,000 clones, approximately 51% of them singletons. Treatment described: oral pan-JAK inhibitor, 5-10 mg twice daily. Separation by sorting yielded CD4+ and CD8+ T cells from PBMCs. The CDR3 covers 9 residues. Germline V gives CDR1 SQVTM, CDR2 ANQGSEA.

The TCR originated in a human donor with alopecia areata. The J gene is TRBJ2-7, the V gene TRBV29-1; TRBD1 aligns across 7 bases. The sequenced sample was CD8+ T cells sorted from blood, obtained at approximately week 52, from a patient treated with tofacitinib. The CDR3 DNA follows: TGCAGCGTTGTGGGACAGCGCATCTTC. It encodes CSVVGQRIF.